The clone carrying this T cell receptor (beta chain) was counted a few times. The gene names here belong to mouse. Read data end 4 residues before the CDR3 end; the end is taken from the germline J gene. The same CDR3 also results from other DNA sequences found in this sample. The source of the sample is a study of CD8+ T cells in alopecia areata. The germline CDR1 and CDR2 sequences are NNHNN and SYGAGS (reference sequence). The length of the CDR3 is 13 residues. V lost 5 bases and J lost 1; bases outside the gene matches: 1. Researchers sorted pooled cutaneous lymph node cells on the basis of CD4, CD8alpha, NKG2D, NKG2ACE and other markers. RNA was isolated and reverse transcribed to cDNA, the sequencing template. Assay used: immunoSEQ multiplex PCR; TCRdb lists only in-frame clones, some missing. This sample carries about 300,000 clones, none of them present only once.

The TCR originated in a C3H/HeJ mouse with alopecia areata. The MHC haplotype of this mouse line is H2-k. Sequencing input: CD4+ T cells sorted from a lymph node. This chain uses TRBV13-2 with TRBJ1-1; 8 nucleotides agree with TRBD1. The CDR3 bases that were read are TGTGCCAGCGGAGGGACAGGAAACACA. Residues: CASGGTGNT. The entire CDR3 protein is CASGGTGNTEVFF.